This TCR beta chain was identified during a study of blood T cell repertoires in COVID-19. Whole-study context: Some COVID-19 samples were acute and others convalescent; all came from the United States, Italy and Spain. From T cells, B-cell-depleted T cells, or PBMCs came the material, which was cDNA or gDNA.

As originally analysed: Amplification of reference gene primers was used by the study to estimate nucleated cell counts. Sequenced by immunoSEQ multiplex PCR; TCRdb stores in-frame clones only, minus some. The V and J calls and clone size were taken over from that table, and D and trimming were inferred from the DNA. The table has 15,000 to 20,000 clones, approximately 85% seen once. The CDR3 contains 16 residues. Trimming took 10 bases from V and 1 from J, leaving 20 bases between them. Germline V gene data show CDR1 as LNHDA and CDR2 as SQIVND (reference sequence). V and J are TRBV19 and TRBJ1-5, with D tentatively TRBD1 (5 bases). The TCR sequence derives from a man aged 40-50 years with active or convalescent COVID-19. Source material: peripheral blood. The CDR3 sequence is CATGGWAGTSNQPQHF. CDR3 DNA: TGTGCCACCGGGGGTTGGGCGGGGACGAGCAATCAGCCCCAGCATTTT.